What follows is one T cell receptor (beta chain) and its context. The DNA is omitted, as the CDR3 cannot be located on it reliably, and the CDR3 follows TCRdb's listing. This sample is drawn from a study of CD8+CD57+ T cells in acquired aplastic anemia. The CDR3 extends over 14 residues, inclusive of both ends. Germline V gene sequence: CDR1 SEHNR, CDR2 FQNEAQ (reference sequence). It was genomic DNA that served as the template for profiling TCR beta VDJ and CDR3. TCRdb re-derived calls from the reads in MiXCR, one entry per CDR3 protein. The sample has more than 250,000 distinct CDR3 sequences, roughly 80% seen once. Previously, flow cytometry had revealed CD8+CD57+ cell expansion in the patients chosen for sequencing.

The chain uses TRBV7-9 and TRBJ2-3; the table's TRBD2 call for D was not verified on the DNA. This clonotype was obtained from a human donor with aplastic anemia. The specimen was sorted CD4+, CD8+, or CD8+CD57+ T cells (not recorded which) from PBMCs. CDR3 residues: CASSFADAQYFGPF.